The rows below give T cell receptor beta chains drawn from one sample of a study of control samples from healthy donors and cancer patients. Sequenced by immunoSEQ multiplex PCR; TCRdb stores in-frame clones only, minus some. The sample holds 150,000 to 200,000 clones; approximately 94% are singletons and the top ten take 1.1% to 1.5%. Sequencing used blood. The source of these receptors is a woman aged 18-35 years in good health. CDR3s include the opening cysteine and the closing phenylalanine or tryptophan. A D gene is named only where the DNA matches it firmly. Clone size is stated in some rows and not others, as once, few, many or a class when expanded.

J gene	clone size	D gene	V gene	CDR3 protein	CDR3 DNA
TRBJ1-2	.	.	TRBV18	CASSPRETYGYTF	TGTGCCAGCTCACCCAGAGAAACGTATGGCTACACCTTC
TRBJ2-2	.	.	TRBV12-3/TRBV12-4	CASSYKGTGELFF	TGTGCCAGCAGCTACAAGGGTACCGGGGAGCTGTTTTTT
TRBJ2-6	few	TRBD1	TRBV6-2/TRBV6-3	CASSPYGTGVSGANVLTF	TGTGCCAGCAGCCCTTACGGGACAGGAGTATCTGGGGCCAACGTCCTGACTTTC
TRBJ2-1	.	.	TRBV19	CASSTARAADYNEQFF	TGTGCCAGTAGTACAGCCCGGGCAGCTGACTACAATGAGCAGTTCTTC
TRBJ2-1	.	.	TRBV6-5	CASRPTADHFNEQFF	TGTGCCAGCAGGCCAACGGCCGATCACTTCAATGAGCAGTTCTTC
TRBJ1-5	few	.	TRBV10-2	CASSGQGNQPQHF	TGCGCCAGCAGTGGACAGGGCAATCAGCCCCAGCATTTT
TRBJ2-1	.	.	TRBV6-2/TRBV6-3	CASSYSIWQGSSNEQFF	TGTGCCAGCAGTTACTCGATCTGGCAGGGTAGTAGCAATGAGCAGTTCTTC
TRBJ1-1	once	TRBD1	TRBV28	CASSLSGQGRMNTEAFF	TGTGCCAGCAGTTTATCCGGACAGGGCAGGATGAACACTGAAGCTTTCTTT
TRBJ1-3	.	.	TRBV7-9	CASSSQGNTIYF	TGTGCCAGCAGCTCCCAGGGAAACACCATATATTTT
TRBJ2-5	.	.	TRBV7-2	CASSLSGALRETQYF	TGTGCCAGCAGCTTATCAGGGGCCCTCCGGGAGACCCAGTACTTC